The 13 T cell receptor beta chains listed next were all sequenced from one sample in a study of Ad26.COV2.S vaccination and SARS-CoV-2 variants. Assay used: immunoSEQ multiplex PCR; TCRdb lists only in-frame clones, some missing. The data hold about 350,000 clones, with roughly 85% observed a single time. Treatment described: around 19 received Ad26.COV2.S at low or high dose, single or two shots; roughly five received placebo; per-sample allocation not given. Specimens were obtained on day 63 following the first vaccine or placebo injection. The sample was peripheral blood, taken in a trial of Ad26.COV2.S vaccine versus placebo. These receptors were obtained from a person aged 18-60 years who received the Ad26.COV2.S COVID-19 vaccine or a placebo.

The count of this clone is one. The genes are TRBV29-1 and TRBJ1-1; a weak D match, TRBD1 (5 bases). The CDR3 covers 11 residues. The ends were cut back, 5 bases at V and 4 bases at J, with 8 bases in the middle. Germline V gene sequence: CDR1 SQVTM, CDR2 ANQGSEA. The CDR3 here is CSVCRATEAFF. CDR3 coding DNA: TGCAGCGTTTGCAGGGCCACTGAAGCTTTCTTT.

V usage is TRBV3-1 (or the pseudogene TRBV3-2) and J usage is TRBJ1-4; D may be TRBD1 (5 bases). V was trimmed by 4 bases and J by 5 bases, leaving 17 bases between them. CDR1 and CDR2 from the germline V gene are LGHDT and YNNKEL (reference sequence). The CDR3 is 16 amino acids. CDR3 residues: CASSPPGWDGNEKLFF. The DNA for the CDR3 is TGTGCCAGCAGCCCGCCCGGGTGGGACGGGAATGAAAAACTGTTTTTT.

The CDR3 spells CATHSLAGYTDTQYF. The CDR3, as DNA: TGCGCCACCCATTCCTTAGCGGGATACACAGATACGCAGTATTTT. The rearrangement uses TRBV10-2 and TRBJ2-3; 8 bases agree with TRBD2. After removal of 10 bases from V and 2 bases from J, the junction contained 11 bases not matched to a gene. Germline CDR1 WSHSY, CDR2 SAAADI. The CDR3 length is 15 residues.

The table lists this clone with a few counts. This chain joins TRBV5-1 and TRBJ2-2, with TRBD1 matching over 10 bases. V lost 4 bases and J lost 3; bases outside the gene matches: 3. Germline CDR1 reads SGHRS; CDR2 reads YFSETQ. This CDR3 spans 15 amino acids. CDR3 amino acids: CASSTGTGDTGELFF. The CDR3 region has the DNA TGCGCCAGCAGCACGGGGACAGGGGACACCGGGGAGCTGTTTTTT.

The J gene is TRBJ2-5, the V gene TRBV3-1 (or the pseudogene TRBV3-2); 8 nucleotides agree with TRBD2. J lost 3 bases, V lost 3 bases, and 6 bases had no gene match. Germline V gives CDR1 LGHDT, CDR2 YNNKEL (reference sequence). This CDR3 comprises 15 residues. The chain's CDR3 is CASSHHGGGEETQYF. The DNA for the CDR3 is TGTGCCAGCAGCCACCACGGGGGGGGAGAAGAGACCCAGTACTTC.

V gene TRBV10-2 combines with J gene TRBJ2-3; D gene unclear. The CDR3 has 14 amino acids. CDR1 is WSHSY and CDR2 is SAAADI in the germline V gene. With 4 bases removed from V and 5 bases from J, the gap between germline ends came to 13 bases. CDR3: CASSVISKQDTQYF. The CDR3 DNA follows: TGCGCCAGCAGTGTGATTAGCAAACAAGATACGCAGTATTTT.

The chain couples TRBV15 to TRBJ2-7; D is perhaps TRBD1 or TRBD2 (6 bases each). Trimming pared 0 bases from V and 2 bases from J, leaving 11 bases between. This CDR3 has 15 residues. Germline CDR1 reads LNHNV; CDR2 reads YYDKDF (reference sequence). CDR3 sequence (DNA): TGTGCCACCAGCAGAGATCACAGGGAGGCCTACGAGCAGTACTTC. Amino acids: CATSRDHREAYEQYF.

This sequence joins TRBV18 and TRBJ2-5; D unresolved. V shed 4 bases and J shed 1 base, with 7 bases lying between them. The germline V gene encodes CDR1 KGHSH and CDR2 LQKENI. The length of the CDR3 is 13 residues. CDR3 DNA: TGTGCCAGCTCACTACGGGCCCAAGAGACCCAGTACTTC. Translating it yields CASSLRAQETQYF.

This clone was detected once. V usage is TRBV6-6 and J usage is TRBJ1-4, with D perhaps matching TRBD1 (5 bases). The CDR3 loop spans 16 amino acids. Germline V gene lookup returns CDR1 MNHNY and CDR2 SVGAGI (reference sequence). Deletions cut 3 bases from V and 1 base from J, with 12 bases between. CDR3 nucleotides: TGTGCCAGCAGTTATAGGTCAAGGGGAACTAATGAAAAACTGTTTTTT. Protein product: CASSYRSRGTNEKLFF.

The CDR3, as DNA: TGTGCCAGCAGCGTAGGAGCGGGGGGGCTAATAGGTTGGCAAGAGACCCAGTACTTC. Its protein product is CASSVGAGGLIGWQETQYF. The chain is built from TRBV9 and TRBJ2-5; 10 nucleotides align to TRBD2. The CDR3 is made up of 19 amino acids. Germline V gene sequence: CDR1 SGDLS, CDR2 YYNGEE. Trimming removed 0 bases from V and 2 bases from J; junction bases left unmatched: 13.

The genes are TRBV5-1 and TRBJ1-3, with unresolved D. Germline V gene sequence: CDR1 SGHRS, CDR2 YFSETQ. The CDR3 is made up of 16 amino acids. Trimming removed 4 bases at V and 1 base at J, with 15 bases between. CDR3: CASSPGRPGSGNTIYF. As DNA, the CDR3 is TGCGCCAGCAGCCCCGGCAGGCCGGGATCTGGAAACACCATATATTTT. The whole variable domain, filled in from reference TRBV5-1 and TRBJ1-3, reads KAGVTQTPRYLIKTRGQQVTLSCSPISGHRSVSWYQQTPGQGLQFLFEYFSETQRNKGNFPGRFSGRQFSNSRSEMNVSTLELGDSALYLCASSPGRPGSGNTIYFGEGSWLTVV.

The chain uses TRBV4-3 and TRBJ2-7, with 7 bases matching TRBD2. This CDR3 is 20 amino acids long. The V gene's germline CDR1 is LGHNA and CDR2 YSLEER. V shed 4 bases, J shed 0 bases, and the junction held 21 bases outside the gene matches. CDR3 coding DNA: TGCGCCAGCAGCCCCCACAAAACGTACGGGACGGGGGGTTACTCCTACGAGCAGTACTTC. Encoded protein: CASSPHKTYGTGGYSYEQYF.

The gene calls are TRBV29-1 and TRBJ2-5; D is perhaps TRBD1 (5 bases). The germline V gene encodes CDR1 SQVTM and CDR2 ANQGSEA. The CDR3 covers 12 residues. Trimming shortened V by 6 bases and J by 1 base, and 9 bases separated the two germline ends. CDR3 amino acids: CSVQGFQETQYF. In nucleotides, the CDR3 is TGCAGCGTCCAGGGTTTCCAAGAGACCCAGTACTTC.